This T cell receptor (beta chain) was sequenced during a study of response to subunit inactivated influenza vaccine. This CDR3 is 14 amino acids long. The germline V gene has CDR1 MNHEY and CDR2 SVGAGI. V lost 1 base and J lost 1, with 6 bases in between. With respect to this clonotype: Its specificity is unknown.

One entry per CDR3 protein results from TCRdb running MiXCR on the RT-PCR reads. This sample has approximately 700,000 distinct CDR3 sequences, with approximately 14% found just once. Study-wide findings and caveats: It was the authors' suggestion that each seasonal influenza vaccination recruits few new T cells.

The chain has TRBV6-5 and TRBJ2-3; no reliable D call. The sequences come from PBMCs from blood, collected approximately 15 days before vaccination. The clonotype was recovered from a man between 45 and 60 years old who received an inactivated influenza vaccine. This CDR3 is CASSYLEGTDTQYF. Written as DNA, the CDR3 is TGTGCCAGCAGTTACTTAGAAGGCACAGATACGCAGTATTTT.